This T cell receptor beta chain was identified during a study of siplizumab effects on memory and regulatory T cells. Germline loops: CDR1 MNHEY, CDR2 SMNVEV (reference sequence). The CDR3 contains 17 residues. V gave up 5 bases and J gave up 7 bases, with 26 bases separating them. Profiled with immunoSEQ multiplex PCR; TCRdb holds only in-frame clones, not every one. The repertoire holds approximately 90,000 clones, with around 94% as singletons. The clonotype originates from a human donor in good health. The sample consisted of non-Treg CD4+ T cells sorted from blood. The chain has TRBV27 and TRBJ1-2, with a tentative D call TRBD1 (6 bases). The CDR3 region has the DNA TGTGCCAGCAGTCCTAGTCCCCCCCGAGGGGGGAAAGGTGGCTACACCTTC. Encoded protein: CASSPSPPRGGKGGYTF.